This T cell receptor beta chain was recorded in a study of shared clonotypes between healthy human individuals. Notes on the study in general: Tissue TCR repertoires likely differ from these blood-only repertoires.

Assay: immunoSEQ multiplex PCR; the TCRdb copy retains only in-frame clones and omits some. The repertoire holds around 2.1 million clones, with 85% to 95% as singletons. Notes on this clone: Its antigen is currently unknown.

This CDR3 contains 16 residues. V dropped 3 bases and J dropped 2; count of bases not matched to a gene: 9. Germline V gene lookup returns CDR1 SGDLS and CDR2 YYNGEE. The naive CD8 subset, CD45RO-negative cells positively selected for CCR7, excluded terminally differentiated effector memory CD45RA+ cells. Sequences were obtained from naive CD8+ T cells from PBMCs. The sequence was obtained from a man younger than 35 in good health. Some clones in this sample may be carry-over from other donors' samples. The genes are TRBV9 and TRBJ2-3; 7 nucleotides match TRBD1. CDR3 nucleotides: TGTGCCAGCAGCGAGGGGGCGGCAGGGTACACAGATACGCAGTATTTT. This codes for CASSEGAAGYTDTQYF.